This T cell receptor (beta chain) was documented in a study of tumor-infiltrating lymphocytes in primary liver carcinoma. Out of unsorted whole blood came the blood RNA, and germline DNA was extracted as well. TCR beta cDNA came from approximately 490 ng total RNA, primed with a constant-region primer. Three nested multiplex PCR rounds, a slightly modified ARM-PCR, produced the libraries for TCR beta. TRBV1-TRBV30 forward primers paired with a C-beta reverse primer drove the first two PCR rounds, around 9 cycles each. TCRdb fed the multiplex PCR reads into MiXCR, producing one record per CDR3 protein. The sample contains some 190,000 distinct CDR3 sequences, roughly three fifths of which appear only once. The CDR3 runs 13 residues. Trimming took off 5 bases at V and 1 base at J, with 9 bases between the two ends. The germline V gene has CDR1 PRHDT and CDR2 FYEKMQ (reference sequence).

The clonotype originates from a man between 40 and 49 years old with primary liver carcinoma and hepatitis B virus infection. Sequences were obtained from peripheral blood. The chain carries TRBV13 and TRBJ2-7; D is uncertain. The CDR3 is CASSRGGSYEQYF. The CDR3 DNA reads TGTGCCAGCAGCCGAGGCGGATCCTACGAGCAGTACTTC.